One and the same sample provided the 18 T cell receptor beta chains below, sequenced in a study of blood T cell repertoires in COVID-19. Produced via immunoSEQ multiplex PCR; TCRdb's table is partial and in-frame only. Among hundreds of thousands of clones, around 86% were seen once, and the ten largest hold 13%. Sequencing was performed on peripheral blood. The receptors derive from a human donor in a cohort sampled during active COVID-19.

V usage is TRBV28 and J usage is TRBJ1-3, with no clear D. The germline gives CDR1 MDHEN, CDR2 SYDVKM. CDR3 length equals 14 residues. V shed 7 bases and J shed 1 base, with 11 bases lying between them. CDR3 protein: CASISGASGNTIYF. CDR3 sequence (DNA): TGTGCCAGCATCTCTGGTGCGTCTGGAAACACCATATATTTT.

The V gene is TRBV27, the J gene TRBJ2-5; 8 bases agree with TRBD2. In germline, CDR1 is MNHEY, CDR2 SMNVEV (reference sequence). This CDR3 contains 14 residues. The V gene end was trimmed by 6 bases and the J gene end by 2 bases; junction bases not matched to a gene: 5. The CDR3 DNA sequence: TGTGCCAGCAGCAGAGGGACTAGTCAAGAGACCCAGTACTTC. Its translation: CASSRGTSQETQYF.

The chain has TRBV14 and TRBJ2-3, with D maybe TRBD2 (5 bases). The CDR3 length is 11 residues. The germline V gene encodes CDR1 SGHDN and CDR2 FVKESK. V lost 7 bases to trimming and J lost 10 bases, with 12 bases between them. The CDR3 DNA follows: TGTGCCAGCACCGGAGGTGGTGCGCAGTATTTT. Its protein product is CASTGGGAQYF.

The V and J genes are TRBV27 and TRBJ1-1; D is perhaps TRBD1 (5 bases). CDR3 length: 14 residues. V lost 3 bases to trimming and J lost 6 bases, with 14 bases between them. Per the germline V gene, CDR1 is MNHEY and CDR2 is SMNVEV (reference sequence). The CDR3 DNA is TGTGCCAGCAGTTTCGGAGGGGCGCGGGCTGAAGCTTTCTTT. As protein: CASSFGGARAEAFF.

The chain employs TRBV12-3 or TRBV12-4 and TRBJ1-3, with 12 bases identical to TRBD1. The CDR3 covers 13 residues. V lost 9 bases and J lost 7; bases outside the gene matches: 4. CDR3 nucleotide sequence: TGTGCCAGTGGGGGACAGGGGGCTAACACCATATATTTT. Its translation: CASGGQGANTIYF.

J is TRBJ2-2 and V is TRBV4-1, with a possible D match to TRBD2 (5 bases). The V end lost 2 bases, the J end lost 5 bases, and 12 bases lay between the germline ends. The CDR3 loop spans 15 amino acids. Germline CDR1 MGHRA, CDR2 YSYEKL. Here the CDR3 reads CASSQHLPGTGELFF. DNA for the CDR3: TGCGCCAGCAGCCAACATCTTCCGGGGACCGGGGAGCTGTTTTTT.

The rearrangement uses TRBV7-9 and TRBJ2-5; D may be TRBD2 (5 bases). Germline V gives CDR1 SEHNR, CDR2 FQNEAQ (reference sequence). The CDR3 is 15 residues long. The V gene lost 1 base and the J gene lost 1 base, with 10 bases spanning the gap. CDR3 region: CASSLGGYSQETQYF. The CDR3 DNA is TGTGCCAGCAGCTTAGGCGGGTACTCCCAAGAGACCCAGTACTTC.

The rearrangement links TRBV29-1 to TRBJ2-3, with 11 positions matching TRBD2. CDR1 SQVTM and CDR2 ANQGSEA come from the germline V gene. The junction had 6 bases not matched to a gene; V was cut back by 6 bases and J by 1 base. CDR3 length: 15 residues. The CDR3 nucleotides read TGCAGCGTGGAGAAACTAGCGGGAGGCACAGATACGCAGTATTTT. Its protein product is CSVEKLAGGTDTQYF.

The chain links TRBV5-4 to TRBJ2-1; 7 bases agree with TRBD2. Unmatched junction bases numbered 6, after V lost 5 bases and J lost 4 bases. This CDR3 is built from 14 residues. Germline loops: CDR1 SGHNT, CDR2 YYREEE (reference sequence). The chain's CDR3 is CASSREVGYNEQFF. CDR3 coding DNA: TGTGCCAGCAGTCGGGAGGTAGGGTACAATGAGCAGTTCTTC.

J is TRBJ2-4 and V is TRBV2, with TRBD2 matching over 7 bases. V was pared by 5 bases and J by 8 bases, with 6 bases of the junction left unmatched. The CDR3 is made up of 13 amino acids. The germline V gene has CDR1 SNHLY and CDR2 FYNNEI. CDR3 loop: CASSPGLGDIQYF. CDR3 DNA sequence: TGTGCCAGCAGTCCCGGACTAGGCGACATTCAGTACTTC. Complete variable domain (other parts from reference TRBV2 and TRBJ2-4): EPEVTQTPSHQVTQMGQEVILRCVPISNHLYFYWYRQILGQKVEFLVSFYNNEISEKSEIFDDQFSVERPDGSNFTLKIRSTKLEDSAMYFCASSPGLGDIQYFGAGTRLSVL.

The DNA of the CDR3 is TGTGCCAACTCTGATCCTAGCGGACTTAATGAGCAGTTCTTC. Residues: CANSDPSGLNEQFF. The chain employs TRBV10-3 and TRBJ2-1, with TRBD2 matching over 7 bases. The trim removed 10 bases at V and 7 bases at J, leaving 13 bases unmatched. Germline V gene data show CDR1 as ENHRY and CDR2 as SYGVKD. This CDR3 comprises 14 residues.

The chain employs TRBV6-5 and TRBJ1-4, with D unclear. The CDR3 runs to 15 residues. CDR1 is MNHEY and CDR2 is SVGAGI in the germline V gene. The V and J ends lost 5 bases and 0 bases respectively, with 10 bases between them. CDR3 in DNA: TGTGCCAGCAGTCCAGGATTATCAACTAATGAAAAACTGTTTTTT. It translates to CASSPGLSTNEKLFF.

This CDR3 reads CASSQRRDSGNTIYF. As DNA, the CDR3 is TGTGCCAGCAGCCAACGGCGGGACTCTGGAAACACCATATATTTT. The chain recombines TRBV3-1 (or the pseudogene TRBV3-2) with TRBJ1-3, with no clear D. This CDR3 comprises 15 residues. The V end was cut by 2 bases, the J end by 0 bases, with 8 bases between. Per the germline V gene, CDR1 is LGHDT and CDR2 is YNNKEL (reference sequence).

The CDR3 DNA reads as TGCAGTGCGCACAGGGGTGAGACCCAGTACTTC. The encoded protein is CSAHRGETQYF. V and J are TRBV20-1 and TRBJ2-5; 7 nucleotides match TRBD1. V lost 6 bases, J lost 5 bases, and 3 bases stayed unmatched. CDR3 size: 11 residues. Germline V gene lookup returns CDR1 DFQATT and CDR2 SNEGSKA (reference sequence).

CDR3 sequence (DNA): TGCGCCAGCAGCCAAGAAGCTGTCGGAACAGGGGGGTCCAATCAGCCCCAGCATTTT. It encodes CASSQEAVGTGGSNQPQHF. This sequence joins TRBV4-1 and TRBJ1-5; 8 bases are shared with TRBD1. The CDR3 is made up of 19 amino acids. With 0 bases clipped from V and 3 bases from J, the junction kept 13 bases outside the gene matches. Germline V gives CDR1 MGHRA, CDR2 YSYEKL.

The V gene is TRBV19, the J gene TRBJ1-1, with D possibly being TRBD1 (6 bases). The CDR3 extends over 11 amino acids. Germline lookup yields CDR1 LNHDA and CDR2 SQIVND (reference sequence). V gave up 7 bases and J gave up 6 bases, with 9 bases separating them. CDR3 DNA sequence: TGTGCCAGTAATGGGGGCTCTGAAGCTTTCTTT. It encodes CASNGGSEAFF.

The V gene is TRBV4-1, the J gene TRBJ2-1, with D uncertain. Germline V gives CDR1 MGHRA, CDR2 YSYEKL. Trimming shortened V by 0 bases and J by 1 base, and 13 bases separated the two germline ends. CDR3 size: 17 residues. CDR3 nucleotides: TGCGCCAGCAGCCAAGAGGTAACAGTGCAATCCTACAATGAGCAGTTCTTC. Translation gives CASSQEVTVQSYNEQFF.

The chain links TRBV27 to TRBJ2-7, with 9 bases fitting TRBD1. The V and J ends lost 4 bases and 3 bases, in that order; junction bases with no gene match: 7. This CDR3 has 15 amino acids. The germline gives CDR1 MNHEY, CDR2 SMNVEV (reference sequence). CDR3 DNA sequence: TGTGCCAGCAGTTCCGGGACAGGGACCAACTACGAGCAGTACTTC. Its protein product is CASSSGTGTNYEQYF.